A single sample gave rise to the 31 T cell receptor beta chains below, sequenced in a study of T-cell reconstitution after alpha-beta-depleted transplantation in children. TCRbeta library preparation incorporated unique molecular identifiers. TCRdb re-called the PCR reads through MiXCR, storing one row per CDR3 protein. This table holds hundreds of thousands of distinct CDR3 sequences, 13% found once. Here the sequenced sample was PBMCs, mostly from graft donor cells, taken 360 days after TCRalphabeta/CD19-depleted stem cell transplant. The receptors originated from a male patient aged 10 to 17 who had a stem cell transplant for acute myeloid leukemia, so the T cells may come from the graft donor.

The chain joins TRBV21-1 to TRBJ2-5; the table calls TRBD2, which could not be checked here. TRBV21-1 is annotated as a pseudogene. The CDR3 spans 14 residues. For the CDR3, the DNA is TGTGCCAGCAGCGGACCCGGAGGCCCTGAGACCCAGTACTTC. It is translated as CASSGPGGPETQYF.

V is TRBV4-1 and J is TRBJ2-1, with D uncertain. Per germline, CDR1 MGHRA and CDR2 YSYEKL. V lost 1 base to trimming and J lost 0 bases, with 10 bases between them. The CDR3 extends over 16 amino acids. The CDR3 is CASSQVLSSSYNEQFF. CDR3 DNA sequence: TGCGCCAGCAGCCAAGTACTCAGTAGCTCCTACAATGAGCAGTTCTTC.

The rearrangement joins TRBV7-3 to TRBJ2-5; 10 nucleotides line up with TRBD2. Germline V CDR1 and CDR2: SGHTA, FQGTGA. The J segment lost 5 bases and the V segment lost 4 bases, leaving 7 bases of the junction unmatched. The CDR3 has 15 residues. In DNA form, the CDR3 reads TGTGCCAGCAGCTCCGCAGGGACTAGCGTGGAGACCCAGTACTTC. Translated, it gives CASSSAGTSVETQYF.

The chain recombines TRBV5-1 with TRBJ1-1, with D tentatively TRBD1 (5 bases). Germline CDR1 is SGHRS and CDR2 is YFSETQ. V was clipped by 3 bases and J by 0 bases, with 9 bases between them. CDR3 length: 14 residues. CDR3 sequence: CASSSRQLNTEAFF. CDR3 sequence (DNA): TGCGCCAGCAGCTCCAGACAGCTGAACACTGAAGCTTTCTTT.

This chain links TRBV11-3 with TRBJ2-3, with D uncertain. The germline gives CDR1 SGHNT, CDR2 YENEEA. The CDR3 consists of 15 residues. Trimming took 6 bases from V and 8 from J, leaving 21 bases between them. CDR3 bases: TGTGCCAGCAGTTACCGGGCCTCGAGCATGGCTACGCAGTATTTT. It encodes CASSYRASSMATQYF.

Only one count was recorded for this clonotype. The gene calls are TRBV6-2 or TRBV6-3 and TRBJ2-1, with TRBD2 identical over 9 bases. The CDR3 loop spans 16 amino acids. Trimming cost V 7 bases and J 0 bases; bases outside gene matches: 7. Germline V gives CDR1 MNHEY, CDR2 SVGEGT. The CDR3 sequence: CASKPLSGSSYNEQFF. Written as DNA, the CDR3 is TGTGCCAGCAAACCCCTTAGCGGGAGCTCCTACAATGAGCAGTTCTTC.

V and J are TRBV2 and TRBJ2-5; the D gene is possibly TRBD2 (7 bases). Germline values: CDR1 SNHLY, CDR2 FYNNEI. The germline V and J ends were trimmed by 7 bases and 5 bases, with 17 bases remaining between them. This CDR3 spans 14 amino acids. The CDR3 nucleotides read TGTGCCAGCATCACGCAGGGGCGGGAGGAGACCCAGTACTTC. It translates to CASITQGREETQYF. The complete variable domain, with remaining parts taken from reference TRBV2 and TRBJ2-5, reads EPEVTQTPSHQVTQMGQEVILRCVPISNHLYFYWYRQILGQKVEFLVSFYNNEISEKSEIFDDQFSVERPDGSNFTLKIRSTKLEDSAMYFCASITQGREETQYFGPGTRLLVL.

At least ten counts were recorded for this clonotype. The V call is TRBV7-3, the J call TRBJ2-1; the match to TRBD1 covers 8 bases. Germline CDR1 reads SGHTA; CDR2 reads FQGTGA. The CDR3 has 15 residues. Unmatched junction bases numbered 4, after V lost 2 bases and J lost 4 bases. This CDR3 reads CASSLAQGVYNEQFF. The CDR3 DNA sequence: TGTGCCAGCAGCTTAGCACAGGGGGTATACAATGAGCAGTTCTTC.

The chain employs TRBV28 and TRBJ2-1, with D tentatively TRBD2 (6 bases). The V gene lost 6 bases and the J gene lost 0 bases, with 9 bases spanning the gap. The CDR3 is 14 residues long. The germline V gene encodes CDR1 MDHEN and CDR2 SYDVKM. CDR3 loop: CASRSGGSYNEQFF. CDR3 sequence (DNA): TGTGCCAGCAGATCCGGGGGCTCCTACAATGAGCAGTTCTTC.

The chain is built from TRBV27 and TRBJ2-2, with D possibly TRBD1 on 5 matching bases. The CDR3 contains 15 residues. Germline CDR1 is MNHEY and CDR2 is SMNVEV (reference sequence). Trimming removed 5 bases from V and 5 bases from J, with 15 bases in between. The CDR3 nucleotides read TGTGCCAGCAGTCTTTACAGGAGACGTACCGGGGAGCTGTTTTTT. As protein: CASSLYRRRTGELFF.

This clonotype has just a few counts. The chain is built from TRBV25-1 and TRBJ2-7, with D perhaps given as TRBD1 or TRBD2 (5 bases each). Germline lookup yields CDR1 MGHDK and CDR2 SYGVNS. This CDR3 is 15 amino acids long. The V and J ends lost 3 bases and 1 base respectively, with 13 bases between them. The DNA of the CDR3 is TGTGCCAGCAGTGACCCGGGACGGAGTTCCTACGAGCAGTACTTC. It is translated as CASSDPGRSSYEQYF.

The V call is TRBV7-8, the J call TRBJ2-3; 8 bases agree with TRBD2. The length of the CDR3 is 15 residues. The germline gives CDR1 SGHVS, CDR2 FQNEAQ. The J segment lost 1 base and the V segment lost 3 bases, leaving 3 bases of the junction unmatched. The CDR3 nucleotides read TGTGCCAGCAGCTTCGCGGGAGGCGGCACAGATACGCAGTATTTT. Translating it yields CASSFAGGGTDTQYF. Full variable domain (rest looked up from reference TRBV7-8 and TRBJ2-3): GAGVSQSPRYKVAKRGQDVALRCDPISGHVSLFWYQQALGQGPEFLTYFQNEAQLDKSGLPSDRFFAERPEGSVSTLKIQRTQQEDSAVYLCASSFAGGGTDTQYFGPGTRLTVL.

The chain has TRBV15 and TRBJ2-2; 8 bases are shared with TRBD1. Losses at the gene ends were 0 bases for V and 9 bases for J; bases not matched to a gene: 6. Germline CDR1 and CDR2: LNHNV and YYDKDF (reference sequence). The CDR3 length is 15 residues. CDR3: CATSRDRQGARELFF. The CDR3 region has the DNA TGTGCCACCAGCAGAGATAGGCAGGGGGCCCGGGAGCTGTTTTTT.

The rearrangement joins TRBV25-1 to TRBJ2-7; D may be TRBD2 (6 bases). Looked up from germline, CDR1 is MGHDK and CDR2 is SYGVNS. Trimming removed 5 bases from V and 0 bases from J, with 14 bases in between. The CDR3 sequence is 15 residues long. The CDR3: CASSRFGGLSYEQYF. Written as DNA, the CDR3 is TGTGCCAGCAGTCGATTTGGGGGACTCTCCTACGAGCAGTACTTC.

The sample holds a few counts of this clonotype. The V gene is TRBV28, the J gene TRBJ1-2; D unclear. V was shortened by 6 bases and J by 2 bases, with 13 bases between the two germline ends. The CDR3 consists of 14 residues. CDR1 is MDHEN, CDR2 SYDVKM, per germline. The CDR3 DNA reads TGTGCCAGCAGACCTCTTGGGGTAAACTATGGCTACACCTTC. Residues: CASRPLGVNYGYTF.

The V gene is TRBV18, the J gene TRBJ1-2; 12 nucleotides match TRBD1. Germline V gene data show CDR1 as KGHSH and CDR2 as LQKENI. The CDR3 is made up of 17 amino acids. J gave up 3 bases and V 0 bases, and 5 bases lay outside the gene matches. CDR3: CASSPPGTGGNDYGYTF. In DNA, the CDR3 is TGTGCCAGCTCACCACCGGGGACAGGGGGCAACGACTATGGCTACACCTTC.

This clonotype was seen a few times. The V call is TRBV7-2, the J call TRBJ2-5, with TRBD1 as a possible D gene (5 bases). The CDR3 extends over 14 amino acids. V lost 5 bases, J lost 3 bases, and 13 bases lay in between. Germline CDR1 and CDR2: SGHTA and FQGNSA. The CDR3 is CASSIRTSEETQYF. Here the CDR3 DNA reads TGTGCCAGCAGCATCAGGACAAGCGAAGAGACCCAGTACTTC.

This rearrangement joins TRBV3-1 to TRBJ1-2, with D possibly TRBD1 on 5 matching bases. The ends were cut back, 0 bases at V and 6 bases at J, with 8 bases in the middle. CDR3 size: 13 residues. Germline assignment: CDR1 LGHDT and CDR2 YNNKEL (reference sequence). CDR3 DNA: TGTGCCAGCAGCCAAGAGAAGGGGAATGGCTACACCTTC. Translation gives CASSQEKGNGYTF.

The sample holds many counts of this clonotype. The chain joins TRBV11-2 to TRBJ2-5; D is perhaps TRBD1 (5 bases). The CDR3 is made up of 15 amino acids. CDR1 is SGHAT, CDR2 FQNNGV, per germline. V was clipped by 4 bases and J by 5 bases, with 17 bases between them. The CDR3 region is CASSSLTVLAETQYF. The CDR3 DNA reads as TGTGCCAGCAGCTCCCTGACAGTCCTGGCGGAGACCCAGTACTTC. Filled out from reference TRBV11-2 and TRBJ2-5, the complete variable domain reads EAGVAQSPRYKIIEKRQSVAFWCNPISGHATLYWYQQILGQGPKLLIQFQNNGVVDDSQLPKDRFSAERLKGVDSTLKIQPAKLEDSAVYLCASSSLTVLAETQYFGPGTRLLVL.

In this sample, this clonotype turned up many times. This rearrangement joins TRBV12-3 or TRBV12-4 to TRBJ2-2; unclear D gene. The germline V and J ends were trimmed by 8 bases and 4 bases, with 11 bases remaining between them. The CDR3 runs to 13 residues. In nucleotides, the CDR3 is TGTGCCAGCCATTCTGTGGGCACCGGGGAGCTGTTTTTT. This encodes CASHSVGTGELFF.

Written as DNA, the CDR3 is TGTGCCAGCAGCCCCCTGCTGGGACAGGCCTACAATGAGCAGTTCTTC. Its translation is CASSPLLGQAYNEQFF. The chain has TRBV7-3 and TRBJ2-1, with 8 bases lining up with TRBD1. Germline V gene lookup returns CDR1 SGHTA and CDR2 FQGTGA. The CDR3 runs to 16 residues. The V gene end was trimmed by 5 bases and the J gene end by 2 bases; junction bases not matched to a gene: 8.

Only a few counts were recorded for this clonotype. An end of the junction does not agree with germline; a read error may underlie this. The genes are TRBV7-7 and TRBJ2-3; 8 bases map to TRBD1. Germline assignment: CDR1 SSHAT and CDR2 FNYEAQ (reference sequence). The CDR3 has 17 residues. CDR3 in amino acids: CASSLSPRTGTTDTQYF. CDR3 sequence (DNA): TGTGCTAGCAGCTTATCCCCACGGACAGGGACGACAGATACGCAGTATTTT.

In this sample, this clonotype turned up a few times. The CDR3 DNA sequence: TGTGCCAGCAGCCTCCCAGGGAGGGGAGATGCTAACACCGGGGAGCTGTTTTTT. It codes for CASSLPGRGDANTGELFF. This rearrangement joins TRBV21-1 to TRBJ2-2; the DNA was not compared with TRBD2, the D call given in the table. TRBV21-1 is a listed pseudogene. The CDR3 length is 18 residues.

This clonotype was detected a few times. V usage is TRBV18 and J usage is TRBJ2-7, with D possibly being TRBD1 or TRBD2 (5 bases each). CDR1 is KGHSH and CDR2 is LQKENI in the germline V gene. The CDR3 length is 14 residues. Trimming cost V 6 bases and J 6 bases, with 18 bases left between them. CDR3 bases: TGTGCCAGCTCCCTCCCCCTAGGGGACGGCGAGCAGTACTTC. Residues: CASSLPLGDGEQYF.

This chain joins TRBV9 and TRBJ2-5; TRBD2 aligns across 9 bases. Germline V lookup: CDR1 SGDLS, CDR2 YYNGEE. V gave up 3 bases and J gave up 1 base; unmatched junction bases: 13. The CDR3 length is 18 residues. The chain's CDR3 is CASSAYPGLAGIQETQYF. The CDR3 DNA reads TGTGCCAGCAGCGCGTACCCCGGTCTAGCGGGGATCCAAGAGACCCAGTACTTC.

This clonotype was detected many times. The CDR3 reads CASSLYWDRTNYGYTF. Written as DNA, the CDR3 is TGTGCCAGCAGCCTTTACTGGGACCGGACAAACTATGGCTACACCTTC. The chain uses TRBV12-3 or TRBV12-4 and TRBJ1-2, with a tentative D call TRBD1 (5 bases). The CDR3 has 16 amino acids. The V gene lost 6 bases and the J gene lost 2 bases, with 19 bases spanning the gap.

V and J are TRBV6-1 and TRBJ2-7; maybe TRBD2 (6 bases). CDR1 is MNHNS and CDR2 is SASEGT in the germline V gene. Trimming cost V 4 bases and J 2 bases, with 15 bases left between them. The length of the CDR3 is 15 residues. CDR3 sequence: CASSVEGGEPYEQYF. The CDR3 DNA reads TGTGCCAGCAGTGTGGAGGGAGGAGAACCCTACGAGCAGTACTTC.

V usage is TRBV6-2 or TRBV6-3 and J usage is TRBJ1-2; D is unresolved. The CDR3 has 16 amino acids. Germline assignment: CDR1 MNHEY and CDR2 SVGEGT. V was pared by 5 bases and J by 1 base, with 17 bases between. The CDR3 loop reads CASSRVRITVNYGYTF. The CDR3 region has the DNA TGTGCCAGCAGTAGAGTAAGGATCACGGTTAACTATGGCTACACCTTC.

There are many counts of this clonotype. The CDR3: CAISASGRSYNEQFF. CDR3 DNA sequence: TGTGCCATCAGTGCCAGCGGGAGGTCCTACAATGAGCAGTTCTTC. The V and J genes are TRBV10-3 and TRBJ2-1; 9 bases agree with TRBD2. This CDR3 spans 15 amino acids. Trimming removed 4 bases from V and 1 base from J; junction bases left unmatched: 2. Germline V gene data show CDR1 as ENHRY and CDR2 as SYGVKD.

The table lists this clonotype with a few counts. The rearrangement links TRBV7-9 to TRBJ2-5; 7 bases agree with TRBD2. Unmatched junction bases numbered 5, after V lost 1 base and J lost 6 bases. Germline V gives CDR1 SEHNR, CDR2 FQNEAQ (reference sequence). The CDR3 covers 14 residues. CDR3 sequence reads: CASSLGGGRQTQYF. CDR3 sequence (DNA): TGTGCCAGCAGCTTAGGCGGGGGACGGCAGACCCAGTACTTC.

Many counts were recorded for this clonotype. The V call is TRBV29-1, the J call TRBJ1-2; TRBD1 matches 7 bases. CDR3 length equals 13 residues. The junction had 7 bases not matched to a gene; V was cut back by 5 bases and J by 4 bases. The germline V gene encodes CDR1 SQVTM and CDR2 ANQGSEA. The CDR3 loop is CSVIRGTVYGYTF. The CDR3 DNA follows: TGCAGCGTTATCCGGGGGACAGTCTATGGCTACACCTTC.